This TCR beta chain was retrieved from a study of follicular helper T cells after annual influenza vaccination. Across the study: After each seasonal flu vaccination, blood came on days 0, 7 and 28. For some subjects, blood spans the 2013-2014, 2014-2015 and 2015-2016 annual vaccinations.

Excluded were substance abuse, HIV/AIDS, active cancer, immunomodulatory drugs and active illness. Between about 35 and 110 mL of blood was drawn per time point. Profiling relied on immunoSEQ multiplex PCR, and the TCRdb table lists in-frame clones only, not all of them. The sample contains approximately 11,000 clones, roughly 82% of which appear only once. The starting material was CXCR5- memory CD4+ T cells sorted from blood, obtained 6 weeks after influenza vaccination. This receptor was obtained from an adult who received the influenza vaccine.

The CDR3 bases are TGTGCCAGCAGCTTAGCAAGCGGGGCCACAGATACGCAGTATTTT. It specifies CASSLASGATDTQYF. The chain joins TRBV11-2 to TRBJ2-3; 7 bases match TRBD2. V trimming: 1 base; J trimming: 2 bases; junction bases outside the gene matches: 3. This CDR3 spans 15 amino acids. The V gene's germline CDR1 is SGHAT and CDR2 FQNNGV.